This T cell receptor (beta chain) came from a study of cytomegalovirus exposure and HLA in healthy donors. Primers for the PCR totalled 60 Vbeta and 13 Jbeta. Here immunoSEQ multiplex PCR was the method, and the copy in TCRdb shows in-frame clones only, minus some. The top ten clones hold roughly 0.82% of a sample with about 170,000 clones, over 65% of them seen once. CDR1 is SGDLS and CDR2 is YYNGEE in the germline V gene. Trimming took off 3 bases at V and 1 base at J, with 14 bases between the two ends. The CDR3 is 16 residues long. This rearrangement joins TRBV9 to TRBJ2-1, with D unclear. Sequencing was performed on PBMCs. This clonotype was obtained from a female donor in good health and CMV-seronegative. The CDR3 region is CASSAYRVESYNEQFF. CDR3 nucleotide sequence: TGTGCCAGCAGCGCCTACCGGGTGGAGTCCTACAATGAGCAGTTCTTC. The entire variable domain, with the rest obtained from reference TRBV9 and TRBJ2-1, is as follows: DSGVTQTPKHLITATGQRVTLRCSPRSGDLSVYWYQQSLDQGLQFLIQYYNGEERAKGNILERFSAQQFPDLHSELNLSSLELGDSALYFCASSAYRVESYNEQFFGPGTRLTVL.